This T cell receptor (beta chain) was captured in a study of blood T cells in healthy people across ages. Notes on the study in general: Per-million-T-cell TCR beta diversity fell roughly linearly with age.

The germline V gene has CDR1 SQVTM and CDR2 ANQGSEA. The CDR3 runs 14 residues. PCR was performed a second time for 7 to 11 cycles using a sample-barcoded 5' primer and a J-beta primer mix. Every cDNA molecule bore a tag from a template-switch adaptor containing 12 random nucleotides. MiXCR was run by TCRdb on the 5' RACE reads, yielding one entry per CDR3 protein. The sample holds 1.5 million to 2 million distinct CDR3 sequences; 30% to 35% are singletons and the top ten take roughly 10%. A word on this clonotype: What it recognizes is unknown. A read error may account for a junction end that differs from germline.

The sequenced sample consisted of blood. The rearrangement uses TRBV29-1 and TRBJ2-2, with a possible D match to TRBD1 (6 bases). The TCR originated in a woman aged 25 to 39 in good health. CDR3 bases: TGCAGCGGCGTGGGGGCCCGGAACACCGGGGAGCGGTTTTTT. This codes for CSGVGARNTGERFF.